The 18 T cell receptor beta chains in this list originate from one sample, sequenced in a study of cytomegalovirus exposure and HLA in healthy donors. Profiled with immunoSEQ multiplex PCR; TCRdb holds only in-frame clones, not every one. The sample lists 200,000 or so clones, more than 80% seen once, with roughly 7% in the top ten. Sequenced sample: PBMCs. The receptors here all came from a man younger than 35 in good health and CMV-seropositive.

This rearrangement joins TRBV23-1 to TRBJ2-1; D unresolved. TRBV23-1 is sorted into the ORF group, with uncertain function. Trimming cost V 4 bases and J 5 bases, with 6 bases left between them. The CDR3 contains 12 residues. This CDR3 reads CASSPSNNEQFF. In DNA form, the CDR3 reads TGCGCCAGCAGTCCGTCTAACAATGAGCAGTTCTTC.

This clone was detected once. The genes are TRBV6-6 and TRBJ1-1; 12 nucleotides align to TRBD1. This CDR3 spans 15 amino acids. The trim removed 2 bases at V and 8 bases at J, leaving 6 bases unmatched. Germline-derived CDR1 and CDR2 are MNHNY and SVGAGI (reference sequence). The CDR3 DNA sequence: TGTGCCAGCAGTTACGACCGGGACAGGGGGCCCGAAGCTTTCTTT. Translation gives CASSYDRDRGPEAFF.

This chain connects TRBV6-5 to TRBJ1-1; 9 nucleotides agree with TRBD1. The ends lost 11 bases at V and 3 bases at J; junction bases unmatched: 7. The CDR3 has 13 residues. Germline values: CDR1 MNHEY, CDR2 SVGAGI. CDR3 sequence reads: CACRTGEYTEAFF. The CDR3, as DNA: TGTGCCTGCCGGACAGGGGAGTACACTGAAGCTTTCTTT.

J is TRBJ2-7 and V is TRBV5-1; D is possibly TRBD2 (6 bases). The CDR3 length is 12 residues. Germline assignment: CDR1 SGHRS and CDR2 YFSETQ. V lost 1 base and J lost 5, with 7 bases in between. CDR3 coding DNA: TGCGCCAGCAGCTTGTCGGGGGACGAGCAGTACTTC. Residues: CASSLSGDEQYF.

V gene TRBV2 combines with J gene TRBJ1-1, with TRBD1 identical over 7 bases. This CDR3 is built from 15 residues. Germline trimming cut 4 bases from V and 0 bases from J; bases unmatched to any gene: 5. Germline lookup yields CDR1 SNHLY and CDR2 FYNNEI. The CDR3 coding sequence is TGTGCCAGCAGTGGACAGGGCAGCATGAACACTGAAGCTTTCTTT. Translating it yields CASSGQGSMNTEAFF.

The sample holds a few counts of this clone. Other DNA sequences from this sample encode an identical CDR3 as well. The CDR3 here is CASSYSRDSSYEQYF. DNA for the CDR3: TGTGCCAGCAGTTACTCGCGGGACAGCTCCTACGAGCAGTACTTC. V and J are TRBV6-5 and TRBJ2-7, with a tentative D call TRBD1 (7 bases). This CDR3 is built from 15 residues. Trimming took 0 bases from V and 0 from J, leaving 9 bases between them. The germline V gene encodes CDR1 MNHEY and CDR2 SVGAGI.

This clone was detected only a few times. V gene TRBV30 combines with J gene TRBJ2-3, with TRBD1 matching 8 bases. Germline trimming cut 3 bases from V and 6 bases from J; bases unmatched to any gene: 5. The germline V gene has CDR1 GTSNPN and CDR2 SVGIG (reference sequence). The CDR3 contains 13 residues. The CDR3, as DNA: TGTGCCTGGAGAGGACAGGGAATGGATACGCAGTATTTT. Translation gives CAWRGQGMDTQYF. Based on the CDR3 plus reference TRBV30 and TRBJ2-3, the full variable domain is SQTIHQWPATLVQPVGSPLSLECTVEGTSNPNLYWYRQAAGRGLQLLFYSVGIGQISSEVPQNLSASRPQDRQFILSSKKLLLSDSGFYLCAWRGQGMDTQYFGPGTRLTVL.

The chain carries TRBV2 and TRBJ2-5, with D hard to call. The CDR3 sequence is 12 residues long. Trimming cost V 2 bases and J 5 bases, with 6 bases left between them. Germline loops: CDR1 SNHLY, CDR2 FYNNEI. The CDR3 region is CASSEQRETQYF. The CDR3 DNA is TGTGCCAGCAGTGAACAGAGGGAGACCCAGTACTTC.

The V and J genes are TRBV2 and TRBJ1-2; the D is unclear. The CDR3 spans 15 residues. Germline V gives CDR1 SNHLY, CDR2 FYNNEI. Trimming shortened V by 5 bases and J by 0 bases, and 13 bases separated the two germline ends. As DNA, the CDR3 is TGTGCCAGCAGTCTTTCCCAGGAATCTAACTATGGCTACACCTTC. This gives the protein CASSLSQESNYGYTF.

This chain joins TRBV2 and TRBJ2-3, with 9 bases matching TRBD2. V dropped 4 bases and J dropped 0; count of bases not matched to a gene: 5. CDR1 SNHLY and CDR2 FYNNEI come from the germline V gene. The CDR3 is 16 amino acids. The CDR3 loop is CASSVLAGTSTDTQYF. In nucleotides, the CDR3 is TGTGCCAGCAGTGTCCTAGCGGGAACTAGCACAGATACGCAGTATTTT.

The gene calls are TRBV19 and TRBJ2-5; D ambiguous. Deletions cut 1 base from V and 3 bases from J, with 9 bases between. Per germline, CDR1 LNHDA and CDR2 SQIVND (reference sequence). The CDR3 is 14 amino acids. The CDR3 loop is CASSIGHGKETQYF. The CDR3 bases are TGTGCCAGTAGTATAGGTCACGGTAAAGAGACCCAGTACTTC.

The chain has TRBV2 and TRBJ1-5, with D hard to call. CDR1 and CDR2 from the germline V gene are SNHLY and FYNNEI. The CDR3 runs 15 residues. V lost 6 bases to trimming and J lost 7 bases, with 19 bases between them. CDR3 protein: CASRRQSGLLQPQHF. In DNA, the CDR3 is TGTGCCAGCAGAAGACAATCGGGGTTGTTGCAGCCCCAGCATTTT.

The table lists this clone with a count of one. This CDR3 reads CASSLGGPRGNEQFF. In DNA, the CDR3 is TGTGCCAGCAGTTTGGGGGGGCCCCGCGGCAATGAGCAGTTCTTC. The genes are TRBV27 and TRBJ2-1, with D possibly being TRBD2 (7 bases). The V and J ends lost 3 bases and 6 bases respectively, with 15 bases between them. This CDR3 is built from 15 residues. Per germline, CDR1 MNHEY and CDR2 SMNVEV (reference sequence).

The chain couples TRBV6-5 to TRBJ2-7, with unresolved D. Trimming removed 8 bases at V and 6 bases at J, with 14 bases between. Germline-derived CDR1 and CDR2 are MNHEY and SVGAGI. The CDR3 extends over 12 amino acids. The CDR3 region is CASYNDPLEQYF. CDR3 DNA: TGTGCCAGCTACAACGATCCTCTCGAGCAGTACTTC.

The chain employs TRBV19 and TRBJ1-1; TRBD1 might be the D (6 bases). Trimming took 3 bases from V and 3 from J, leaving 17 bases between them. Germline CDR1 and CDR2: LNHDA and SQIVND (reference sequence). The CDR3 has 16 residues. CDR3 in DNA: TGTGCCAGTAGTATCGGGGGGGCGCGGATACACACTGAAGCTTTCTTT. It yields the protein CASSIGGARIHTEAFF.

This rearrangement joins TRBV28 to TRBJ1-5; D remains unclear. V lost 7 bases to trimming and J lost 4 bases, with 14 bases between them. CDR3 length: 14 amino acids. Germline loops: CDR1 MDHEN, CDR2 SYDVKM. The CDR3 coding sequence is TGTGCCAGCACCCCGGGGATGAGGAATCAGCCCCAGCATTTT. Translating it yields CASTPGMRNQPQHF.

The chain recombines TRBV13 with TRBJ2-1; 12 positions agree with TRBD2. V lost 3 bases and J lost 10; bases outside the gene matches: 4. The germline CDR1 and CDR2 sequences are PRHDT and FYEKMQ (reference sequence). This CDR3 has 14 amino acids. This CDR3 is CASSLRLAGGEQFF. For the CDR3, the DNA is TGTGCCAGCAGCTTGCGGCTAGCGGGGGGGGAGCAGTTCTTC.

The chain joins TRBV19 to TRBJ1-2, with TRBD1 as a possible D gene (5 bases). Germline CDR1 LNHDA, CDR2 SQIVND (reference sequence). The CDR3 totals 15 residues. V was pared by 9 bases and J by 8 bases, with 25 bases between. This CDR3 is CASRWGTGVQKGYTF. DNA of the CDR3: TGTGCCAGCCGGTGGGGCACGGGGGTCCAGAAAGGCTACACCTTC.